Listed below are T cell receptor beta chains from one sample, sequenced in a study of blood T cell repertoires in COVID-19. Libraries were prepared by immunoSEQ multiplex PCR; TCRdb keeps only in-frame clonotypes and omits some of them. The sample includes some 250,000 clones, 86% of them seen just once. The specimen sequenced was peripheral blood. Receptor source: a man in his thirties or forties who had recovered from COVID-19. CDR3s include the opening cysteine and the closing phenylalanine or tryptophan. A D gene is named only where the DNA matches it firmly. Clone sizes are given selectively: once, few, many, or a class where the clone is expanded.

J gene	V gene	clone size	D gene	CDR3 DNA	CDR3 protein
TRBJ2-7	TRBV10-3	-	-	TGTGCCATCAGTGGCGGGACTCATTACGAGCAGTACTTC	CAISGGTHYEQYF
TRBJ1-1	TRBV21-1	-	-	TGTGCCAGCAGCAAAAATCGGCACAGGGGGTCTGAAGCTTTCTTT	CASSKNRHRGSEAFF
TRBJ1-2	TRBV21-1	-	-	TGTGCCAGCAGATATAATAACCCTAGGAGGGGACTCTATGGCTACACCTTC	CASRYNNPRRGLYGYTF
TRBJ2-3	TRBV3-1/TRBV3-2	-	-	TGTGCCAGCAGCGACTACCCTGGATGGGATACGCAGTATTTT	CASSDYPGWDTQYF
TRBJ1-6	TRBV24-1	-	-	TGTGCCACCAGTGATCTGGGGAGCTCCTATAATTCACCCCTCCACTTT	CATSDLGSSYNSPLHF
TRBJ1-3	TRBV18	-	TRBD1	TGTGCCAGCTCACCATTCACAGGGGGCGCTGGAAACACCATATATTTT	CASSPFTGGAGNTIYF
TRBJ2-7	TRBV7-2	-	TRBD1	TGTGCCAGCAGCTCGGACAGGTCAGCCTACGAGCAGTACTTC	CASSSDRSAYEQYF
TRBJ2-2	TRBV4-3	-	-	TGCGCCAGCAGCCTCCTCGTTTGGGGCTCCACCGGGGAGCTGTTTTTT	CASSLLVWGSTGELFF
TRBJ1-2	TRBV14	-	TRBD1	TGTGCCAGCAGCCAAGTCAGTGTGAGGACAGGGAGTTCTCGCGGCTACACCTTC	CASSQVSVRTGSSRGYTF
TRBJ1-1	TRBV6-2/TRBV6-3	-	-	TGTGCCAGCAGTCCCGCCCAGGGGATTTGGCTGAACACTGAAGCTTTCTTT	CASSPAQGIWLNTEAFF
TRBJ1-3	TRBV7-2	-	TRBD1	TGTGCCAGCAGCTGGCAAGGACAGGGAATCTCTGGAAACACCATATATTTT	CASSWQGQGISGNTIYF
TRBJ2-1	TRBV7-8	-	TRBD1	TGTGCCAGCAGCTTAGTTCAGGGGGCGGGGAATGAGCAGTTCTTC	CASSLVQGAGNEQFF
TRBJ1-2	TRBV10-3	-	TRBD1	TGTGCCATCAGTGATTCAAACAGGGGGCGGCGTGGCTACACCTTC	CAISDSNRGRRGYTF
TRBJ1-3	TRBV5-4	-	-	TGTGCCAGCAGCTTCGGGACAAGTGGAAACACCATATATTTT	CASSFGTSGNTIYF
TRBJ1-6	TRBV19	once	-	TGTGCCAGTGGCCCCCCGCCGGGACACGCTCTACCCCTCCACTTT	CASGPPPGHALPLHF
TRBJ1-5	TRBV7-2	-	TRBD1	TGTGCCAGCAGCTTAGTTGACAGGGTTCAGCCCCAGCATTTT	CASSLVDRVQPQHF
TRBJ2-5	TRBV6-5	-	-	TGTGCCAGCACCGCGAAAGAGACCCAGTACTTC	CASTAKETQYF
TRBJ2-3	TRBV11-2	-	TRBD2	TGTGTGACGGGCGGGGGGGACACAGATACGCAGTATTTT	CVTGGGDTDTQYF
TRBJ2-1	TRBV5-6	-	-	TGTGCCAGCAGCTTGGACTACTACAATGAGCAGTTCTTC	CASSLDYYNEQFF
TRBJ1-2	TRBV2	-	TRBD1	TGTGCCAGCAGTCAGACAGGGGGCTATGGCTACACCTTC	CASSQTGGYGYTF
TRBJ1-5	TRBV9	-	-	TGTGCCAGCCTTTTTGAGGGGGTCAATCAGCCCCAGCATTTT	CASLFEGVNQPQHF
TRBJ2-3	TRBV6-2/TRBV6-3	-	-	TGTGCCAGCAGTTACTCCTACCGGGACTCGATCACAGATACGCAGTATTTT	CASSYSYRDSITDTQYF
TRBJ1-1	TRBV4-2	-	TRBD1	TGTGCCAGCAGCCAGGACAGGGTTCCCACTGAAGCTTTCTTT	CASSQDRVPTEAFF
TRBJ2-7	TRBV7-9	-	-	TGTGCCAGCAGCCGGGAGTCCTACGAGCAGTACTTC	CASSRESYEQYF
TRBJ2-3	TRBV9	-	TRBD1	TGTGCCAGCAGCGCTACCAGGGGGCCGACAGATACGCAGTATTTT	CASSATRGPTDTQYF
TRBJ2-2	TRBV5-1	-	-	TGCGCCAGCAGCTTGGCAGGAGGCGGGGAGCTGTTTTTT	CASSLAGGGELFF
TRBJ2-7	TRBV27	-	-	TGTGCCAGCAGTTTTGGAGAGGCCTACGAGCAGTACTTC	CASSFGEAYEQYF
TRBJ1-1	TRBV27	-	-	TGTGCCACCCTCCGGGAAGGCTCATGGAACACTGAAGCTTTCTTT	CATLREGSWNTEAFF